The sequence of this T cell receptor (beta chain) was determined in a study of cytomegalovirus exposure and HLA in healthy donors. Turning to this clone: No antigen is known for it.

Findings and caveats of the study: Cytomegalovirus association was listed for about 160 TCR beta chains. Most of the TCR beta V segments (in an earlier analysis) were productive either about 87% or about 30% of the time.

Primers for the PCR totalled 60 Vbeta and 13 Jbeta. This table comes from immunoSEQ multiplex PCR, and its TCRdb copy is limited to in-frame clones, with some not included. This table has some 120,000 clones, roughly four fifths appearing once. The source material was PBMCs. The clonotype was recovered from a man aged 50-60 years in good health and CMV-seronegative.

CDR3 loop: CASGQGYGYTF. The CDR3 DNA is TGTGCCAGCGGACAGGGATATGGCTACACCTTC. The rearrangement links TRBV25-1 to TRBJ1-2; TRBD1 matches at 8 bases. Germline CDR1 is MGHDK and CDR2 is SYGVNS. Losses at the gene ends were 8 bases for V and 5 bases for J; bases not matched to a gene: 1. This CDR3 is built from 11 residues.